Shown below are 31 T cell receptor beta chains from a single sample sequenced in a study of T-cell reconstitution after alpha-beta-depleted transplantation in children. The TCRbeta library incorporated unique molecular identifiers. In TCRdb, the PCR reads were re-called with MiXCR into one record per CDR3 protein. The sample includes around 100,000 distinct CDR3 sequences, around 10% of them seen just once. The material sequenced was PBMCs, taken before TCRalphabeta/CD19-depleted stem cell transplant. These receptors were taken from a boy aged 2 to 10 with acute lymphoblastic leukemia, due to receive a stem cell transplant.

This clonotype was observed a handful of times. V usage is TRBV20-1 and J usage is TRBJ1-1; the match to TRBD1 covers 7 bases. Losses at the gene ends were 0 bases for V and 1 base for J; bases not matched to a gene: 5. The CDR3 has 15 residues. Per germline, CDR1 DFQATT and CDR2 SNEGSKA (reference sequence). In nucleotides, the CDR3 is TGCAGTGCTAGAGATCCCCGGACAGGGAACACTGAAGCTTTCTTT. Its translation is CSARDPRTGNTEAFF.

This sequence joins TRBV27 and TRBJ2-3, with a possible D match to TRBD1 (6 bases). Per the germline V gene, CDR1 is MNHEY and CDR2 is SMNVEV (reference sequence). CDR3 length: 14 amino acids. The V gene lost 6 bases and the J gene lost 4 bases, with 14 bases spanning the gap. Here the CDR3 reads CASSKGVIPDTQYF. DNA of the CDR3: TGTGCCAGCAGCAAGGGGGTCATCCCAGATACGCAGTATTTT.

This clonotype was recorded at least ten times. The rearrangement links TRBV5-1 to TRBJ2-3; a weak D match, TRBD1 (6 bases). V was pared by 7 bases and J by 2 bases, with 17 bases between. Germline CDR1 reads SGHRS; CDR2 reads YFSETQ. The CDR3 sequence is 15 residues long. The CDR3 DNA reads TGCGCCAGCGGGTGGGACATTCATCCCACAGATACGCAGTATTTT. Protein sequence: CASGWDIHPTDTQYF.

This clonotype occurred many times. This sequence joins TRBV29-1 and TRBJ2-3; D may be TRBD1 or TRBD2 (5 bases each). Germline values: CDR1 SQVTM, CDR2 ANQGSEA. The CDR3 sequence is 13 residues long. Trimming stripped 7 bases from V and 6 bases from J, with 17 bases between. The CDR3 nucleotides read TGCAGCGCGGGGACGGGGAAGGGGGATACGCAGTATTTT. This codes for CSAGTGKGDTQYF.

This clonotype occurred many times. The rearrangement uses TRBV7-6 and TRBJ2-1; D possibly corresponds to TRBD2 (5 bases). Trimming cost V 4 bases and J 0 bases, with 10 bases left between them. The germline gives CDR1 SGHVS, CDR2 FNYEAQ. The CDR3 contains 15 residues. CDR3 nucleotide sequence: TGTGCCAGCAGCTCCCTCGGAGGCTCCTACAATGAGCAGTTCTTC. Translated: CASSSLGGSYNEQFF.

This clonotype was seen a few times. CDR3 residues: CASIPRTGMNEQFF. The CDR3 nucleotides are TGTGCCAGCATTCCTCGGACAGGGATGAATGAGCAGTTCTTC. The chain couples TRBV6-5 to TRBJ2-1, with TRBD1 identical over 8 bases. The CDR3 is 14 amino acids. Germline values: CDR1 MNHEY, CDR2 SVGAGI. The V and J ends lost 7 bases and 7 bases, in that order; junction bases with no gene match: 9.

This clonotype was detected only a few times. The V and J genes are TRBV15 and TRBJ2-5; 10 nucleotides align to TRBD2. The V segment lost 5 bases and the J segment 9 bases; nucleotides outside the gene matches: 15. The germline gives CDR1 LNHNV, CDR2 YYDKDF (reference sequence). The CDR3 has 16 residues. CDR3 bases: TGTGCCACCAGCGGAGTCGGGGCTAGCGGGAGTAGGGCCCAGTACTTC. Its translation is CATSGVGASGSRAQYF.

The rearrangement joins TRBV5-1 to TRBJ1-4; 8 nucleotides match TRBD1. This CDR3 comprises 15 residues. Germline V lookup: CDR1 SGHRS, CDR2 YFSETQ. Trimming removed 6 bases from V and 8 bases from J; junction bases left unmatched: 12. CDR3 nucleotides: TGCGCCAGCACCAGGGGGACAGGCCCACAGGAAAAACTGTTTTTT. Residues: CASTRGTGPQEKLFF.

This clonotype was observed a few times. The rearrangement links TRBV5-1 to TRBJ2-4, with TRBD2 matching over 10 bases. Germline lookup yields CDR1 SGHRS and CDR2 YFSETQ. CDR3 length: 15 residues. V trimming: 3 bases; J trimming: 8 bases; junction bases outside the gene matches: 8. The CDR3 region is CASSSTSGVKDIQYF. The CDR3 DNA sequence: TGCGCCAGCAGCTCTACTAGCGGGGTTAAGGACATTCAGTACTTC.

This clonotype has just a few counts. The chain combines TRBV20-1 with TRBJ2-6; 8 bases are a match to TRBD1. Trimming took 6 bases from V and 0 from J; bases not matched to a gene: 13. Germline values: CDR1 DFQATT, CDR2 SNEGSKA (reference sequence). The CDR3 runs to 18 residues. CDR3: CSAQTGTGFYSGANVLTF. The CDR3 nucleotides are TGCAGTGCCCAGACCGGGACAGGTTTTTACTCTGGGGCCAACGTCCTGACTTTC.

This clonotype was picked up many times. V usage is TRBV5-1 and J usage is TRBJ1-1; TRBD1 aligns across 7 bases. The junction had 9 bases not matched to a gene; V was cut back by 4 bases and J by 3 bases. The germline gives CDR1 SGHRS, CDR2 YFSETQ. The CDR3 runs 15 residues. CDR3 bases: TGCGCCAGCAGCACCGAGGGGGACAGAGACACTGAAGCTTTCTTT. Translating gives CASSTEGDRDTEAFF.

This rearrangement joins TRBV28 to TRBJ1-2, with a weak D call TRBD1 (6 bases). Trimming removed 8 bases at V and 0 bases at J, with 16 bases between. This CDR3 contains 15 residues. CDR1 is MDHEN, CDR2 SYDVKM, per germline. CDR3 amino acids: CASHPHRDTNYGYTF. The CDR3 coding sequence is TGTGCCAGCCATCCCCACCGGGACACTAACTATGGCTACACCTTC.

There are many counts of this clonotype. The V and J genes are TRBV7-9 and TRBJ2-6; D may be TRBD1 (7 bases). V lost 1 base and J lost 0, with 13 bases in between. Germline V gives CDR1 SEHNR, CDR2 FQNEAQ (reference sequence). The CDR3 runs to 18 residues. CDR3 in amino acids: CASSLGWQGGSGANVLTF. CDR3 DNA sequence: TGTGCCAGCAGCTTAGGGTGGCAGGGGGGCTCTGGGGCCAACGTCCTGACTTTC. The full variable domain, completed using reference TRBV7-9 and TRBJ2-6, is DTGVSQNPRHKITKRGQNVTFRCDPISEHNRLYWYRQTLGQGPEFLTYFQNEAQLEKSRLLSDRFSAERPKGSFSTLEIQRTEQGDSAMYLCASSLGWQGGSGANVLTFGAGSRLTVL.

The chain recombines TRBV5-8 with TRBJ2-1; 11 nucleotides line up with TRBD1. J lost 2 bases, V lost 4 bases, and 5 bases had no gene match. CDR1 and CDR2 from the germline V gene are SGHTS and YDEGEE. The CDR3 consists of 16 residues. The CDR3 DNA sequence: TGTGCCAGCAGCCAGGGGACAGGGGGACCCTACAATGAGCAGTTCTTC. It codes for CASSQGTGGPYNEQFF.

This clonotype was seen only a few times. This chain joins TRBV20-1 and TRBJ2-3; TRBD2 might be the D (5 bases). Germline-derived CDR1 and CDR2 are DFQATT and SNEGSKA (reference sequence). The CDR3 is 15 amino acids. The germline V and J ends were trimmed by 1 base and 7 bases, with 18 bases remaining between them. CDR3 in amino acids: CSARAPSRAKNTQYF. Here the CDR3 DNA reads TGCAGTGCTAGAGCCCCTAGCCGGGCGAAAAATACGCAGTATTTT.

In its sample, this clonotype was seen many times. The chain recombines TRBV6-1 with TRBJ2-1; 8 bases map to TRBD1. CDR1 and CDR2 from the germline V gene are MNHNS and SASEGT. The CDR3 consists of 16 residues. V lost 7 bases to trimming and J lost 2 bases; unmatched junction nucleotides: 10. The CDR3 reads CASTVGQGPTYNEQFF. CDR3 DNA sequence: TGTGCCAGCACTGTTGGACAGGGACCCACCTACAATGAGCAGTTCTTC.

This clonotype was observed many times. V and J are TRBV20-1 and TRBJ2-1; TRBD2 aligns across 15 bases. The CDR3 totals 18 residues. J gave up 10 bases and V 3 bases, and 16 bases lay outside the gene matches. Per germline, CDR1 DFQATT and CDR2 SNEGSKA (reference sequence). CDR3 DNA sequence: TGCAGTGCTAGTAAGGGGACTAGCGGGAGGTGGGTGAAAGGAGAGCAGTTCTTC. It codes for CSASKGTSGRWVKGEQFF.

This clonotype was observed a few times. The chain employs TRBV19 and TRBJ2-3, with 7 bases fitting TRBD1. CDR1 and CDR2 from the germline V gene are LNHDA and SQIVND (reference sequence). Losses at the gene ends were 8 bases for V and 5 bases for J; bases not matched to a gene: 7. The CDR3 is 13 amino acids. CDR3 DNA sequence: TGTGCCAGTCGACAGGGAAATGGAGATACGCAGTATTTT. Residues: CASRQGNGDTQYF.

This clonotype has only a few counts. The rearrangement links TRBV7-2 to TRBJ1-2; D is possibly TRBD1 (5 bases). The V gene's germline CDR1 is SGHTA and CDR2 FQGNSA. This CDR3 is built from 16 residues. Trimming removed 1 base from V and 5 bases from J, with 17 bases in between. CDR3 bases: TGTGCCAGCAGCTTAGGGGGTGACGGGACGCGGTATGGCTACACCTTC. Protein: CASSLGGDGTRYGYTF.

The chain combines TRBV12-3 or TRBV12-4 with TRBJ1-1; TRBD1 matches 7 bases. The CDR3 consists of 14 residues. V shed 1 base and J 6 bases; nucleotides not matched to a gene: 5. This chain's CDR3 is CASSLVQGVPEAFF. The CDR3, as DNA: TGTGCCAGCAGTTTAGTTCAGGGGGTCCCTGAAGCTTTCTTT.

This clonotype occurred many times. Germline is not matched at one junction end, which may reflect a read error. The chain has TRBV7-7 and TRBJ2-5; 12 bases agree with TRBD2. CDR1 is SSHAT and CDR2 is FNYEAQ in the germline V gene (reference sequence). The CDR3 covers 17 residues. This CDR3 is CASSLAPGLAGLETQYF. The CDR3 coding sequence is TGTGCTAGCAGCTTAGCACCGGGACTAGCGGGTCTTGAGACCCAGTACTTC.

V gene TRBV7-8 combines with J gene TRBJ2-7, with 8 positions matching TRBD1. The CDR3 runs to 14 residues. J was trimmed by 2 bases and V by 5 bases; bases with no gene match: 5. Germline V lookup: CDR1 SGHVS, CDR2 FQNEAQ. The CDR3 sequence is CASSIRDRTYEQYF. Here the CDR3 DNA reads TGTGCCAGCAGCATCCGGGACAGGACCTACGAGCAGTACTTC.

This clonotype was counted at least ten times. J is TRBJ2-1 and V is TRBV5-1, with TRBD2 matching 11 bases. CDR1 is SGHRS and CDR2 is YFSETQ in the germline V gene. V was pared by 0 bases and J by 8 bases, with 13 bases of the junction left unmatched. The CDR3 runs 18 residues. This CDR3 reads CASSLVVAGGPFMHEQFF. The CDR3 region has the DNA TGCGCCAGCAGCTTGGTAGTAGCGGGAGGGCCCTTTATGCATGAGCAGTTCTTC.

This clonotype was recorded at least ten times. The chain has TRBV7-9 and TRBJ2-5; D unresolved. Trimming pared 1 base from V and 5 bases from J, leaving 11 bases between. This CDR3 is 14 amino acids long. Looked up from germline, CDR1 is SEHNR and CDR2 is FQNEAQ (reference sequence). CDR3 sequence: CASSLGRERETQYF. DNA for the CDR3: TGTGCCAGCAGCTTAGGCCGAGAAAGGGAGACCCAGTACTTC.

Notes on this clonotype: The junction shows a germline mismatch at one end, possibly a read error. The chain couples TRBV20-1 to TRBJ2-2; TRBD2 matches 10 bases. In germline, CDR1 is DFQATT, CDR2 SNEGSKA (reference sequence). The CDR3 consists of 14 residues. Here the CDR3 reads CSAMSGRVAGELFF. The DNA for the CDR3 is TGTAGTGCCATGAGCGGGAGGGTGGCCGGGGAGCTGTTTTTT.

This clonotype was detected a few times. V gene TRBV20-1 combines with J gene TRBJ1-2; a possible D gene is TRBD1 (6 bases). The germline V and J ends were trimmed by 7 bases and 8 bases, with 20 bases remaining between them. Germline V gene sequence: CDR1 DFQATT, CDR2 SNEGSKA (reference sequence). CDR3 length: 13 residues. CDR3: CSGMPPGAQGYTF. CDR3 in DNA: TGCAGTGGAATGCCCCCAGGGGCGCAGGGCTACACCTTC.

This clonotype has ten or more counts. This chain uses TRBV6-1 with TRBJ2-1; TRBD2 matches at 10 bases. The CDR3 is 16 residues long. Looked up from germline, CDR1 is MNHNS and CDR2 is SASEGT. J gave up 3 bases and V 2 bases, and 4 bases lay outside the gene matches. The CDR3 sequence is CASSESGRAFYNEQFF. The CDR3 DNA is TGTGCCAGCAGTGAAAGCGGGAGGGCGTTCTACAATGAGCAGTTCTTC.

The table lists this clonotype with a few counts. This chain joins TRBV6-5 and TRBJ2-1; TRBD2 matches at 10 bases. This CDR3 is built from 15 residues. V dropped 5 bases and J dropped 3; count of bases not matched to a gene: 4. Germline V lookup: CDR1 MNHEY, CDR2 SVGAGI. CDR3 nucleotide sequence: TGTGCCAGCAGTACTAGCGGGACCTACTACAATGAGCAGTTCTTC. Its translation is CASSTSGTYYNEQFF.

This clonotype was detected only a few times. This chain joins TRBV5-1 and TRBJ1-1, with 7 bases lining up with TRBD1. This CDR3 is 14 amino acids long. Looked up from germline, CDR1 is SGHRS and CDR2 is YFSETQ. V was pared by 0 bases and J by 5 bases, with 4 bases of the junction left unmatched. CDR3 DNA sequence: TGCGCCAGCAGCTTGGTGGGACAGCGTACTGAAGCTTTCTTT. Protein product: CASSLVGQRTEAFF. Variable domain in full (rest from reference TRBV5-1 and TRBJ1-1): KAGVTQTPRYLIKTRGQQVTLSCSPISGHRSVSWYQQTPGQGLQFLFEYFSETQRNKGNFPGRFSGRQFSNSRSEMNVSTLELGDSALYLCASSLVGQRTEAFFGQGTRLTVV.

There are many counts of this clonotype. This chain connects TRBV10-3 to TRBJ2-3; D gene ambiguous. Looked up from germline, CDR1 is ENHRY and CDR2 is SYGVKD. V was cut by 0 bases and J by 0 bases, with 7 bases left in between. The CDR3 runs 15 residues. CDR3 sequence reads: CAISESSQSTDTQYF. CDR3 nucleotide sequence: TGTGCCATCAGTGAGTCGAGCCAGAGCACAGATACGCAGTATTTT.

The chain uses TRBV5-1 and TRBJ2-1, with D perhaps TRBD1 (5 bases). The CDR3 spans 14 residues. In germline, CDR1 is SGHRS, CDR2 YFSETQ. Trimming stripped 3 bases from V and 5 bases from J, with 12 bases between. This chain's CDR3 is CASSSRQSNNEQFF. In DNA form, the CDR3 reads TGCGCCAGCAGCTCCCGACAGAGCAACAATGAGCAGTTCTTC. Looking up the rest from reference TRBV5-1 and TRBJ2-1 gives the full variable domain: KAGVTQTPRYLIKTRGQQVTLSCSPISGHRSVSWYQQTPGQGLQFLFEYFSETQRNKGNFPGRFSGRQFSNSRSEMNVSTLELGDSALYLCASSSRQSNNEQFFGPGTRLTVL.